The clone carrying this T cell receptor beta chain was picked up a small number of times. Antigen unknown. The data were taken from a study of T-cell memory formation after mild COVID-19. TCRdb independently ran MiXCR on the 5' RACE reads; one entry per CDR3 protein. The sample lists about 470,000 distinct CDR3 sequences, about 20% occurring once. General study points: Mostly located in CM and EM were contracting CD4+ clones, with contracting CD8+ clones located in EMRA.

The CDR3 sequence is 20 residues long. Germline values: CDR1 SGHRS, CDR2 YFSETQ. Losses at the gene ends were 1 base for V and 6 bases for J; bases not matched to a gene: 19. Input material: PBMCs or a T cell subset sorted from them (not recorded which). The TCR sequence derives from an adult woman who had mild COVID-19 (a few samples of this study predate the infection). Cell type and time point are not known. The chain has TRBV5-1 and TRBJ2-1; TRBD2 agrees at 10 bases. CDR3 sequence: CASSLPGGRLPSGRSNEQFF. CDR3 nucleotide sequence: TGCGCCAGCAGCTTGCCAGGGGGGCGGCTTCCTAGCGGGAGAAGCAATGAGCAGTTCTTC.